Presented here are 29 T cell receptor beta chains from one specimen sequenced in a study of blood T cells in healthy people across ages (dated by TCRdb to the mid-2010s). Libraries were constructed by 5' RACE. Instrument used: Illumina HiSeq 2500. A second about 7 to 11 cycle PCR used a sample-barcoded 5' primer and a J-beta primer mix. TCRdb reprocessing: public reads trimmed at Q25 with fastp, clones called with MiXCR, in-frame beta chains kept. Rows are unified per CDR3 protein, each entry keeping the most common DNA and genes. This sample has about 680,000 distinct CDR3 sequences in its table, and roughly 49% of those were observed once. Around a third of the sample is held by the ten biggest clonotypes. The specimen was blood. The receptors come from a woman aged 60 to 75 in good health.

This clonotype was observed a handful of times. The chain uses TRBV20-1 and TRBJ1-2; 8 bases agree with TRBD1. The germline V gene encodes CDR1 DFQATT and CDR2 SNEGSKA (reference sequence). The CDR3 is 14 amino acids. V shed 1 base, J shed 4 bases, and the junction held 5 bases outside the gene matches. The CDR3 sequence: CSARAQDRVYGYTF. Written as DNA, the CDR3 is TGCAGTGCTAGAGCCCAGGACAGGGTCTATGGCTACACCTTC.

Worth noting for this clonotype: Sequence at one end of the junction differs from germline and may be a read error. CDR3 DNA: TGTGCCAGCAGCCAAGAAGGTCAAAAAAACATTCAGAACTTC. Its translation is CASSQEGQKNIQNF. The rearrangement links TRBV3-1 to TRBJ2-4; D gene unclear. This CDR3 contains 14 residues. The germline V gene encodes CDR1 LGHDT and CDR2 YNNKEL (reference sequence).

This clonotype was picked up a small number of times. This rearrangement joins TRBV4-3 to TRBJ2-3; D gene ambiguous. This CDR3 comprises 14 residues. Looked up from germline, CDR1 is LGHNA and CDR2 is YSLEER. V was trimmed by 4 bases and J by 3 bases, leaving 11 bases between them. CDR3 region: CASSLAVPTDTQYF. CDR3 DNA: TGCGCCAGCAGCCTTGCAGTTCCGACAGATACGCAGTATTTT.

This chain connects TRBV2 to TRBJ2-5; D is unclear. Germline values: CDR1 SNHLY, CDR2 FYNNEI. This CDR3 region has 11 residues. V gave up 5 bases and J gave up 12 bases, with 13 bases separating them. The CDR3 protein is CASSLNEPEYF. The CDR3 nucleotides read TGTGCCAGCAGTCTCAACGAACCCGAGTACTTC.

This clonotype was recorded a few times. This rearrangement joins TRBV5-1 to TRBJ2-7; a weak D match, TRBD1 (5 bases). Germline CDR1 reads SGHRS; CDR2 reads YFSETQ. This CDR3 contains 12 residues. The V end was cut by 4 bases, the J end by 5 bases, with 10 bases between. The CDR3 spells CASSPNRHEQYF. CDR3 nucleotide sequence: TGCGCCAGCAGCCCGAACAGGCACGAGCAGTACTTC.

The chain links TRBV29-1 to TRBJ2-6; the D call may be TRBD1 or TRBD2 (5 bases each). V was pared by 5 bases and J by 3 bases, with 23 bases between. The CDR3 contains 18 residues. Germline CDR1 is SQVTM and CDR2 is ANQGSEA. CDR3: CSVIYGTGHGLGANVLTF. The CDR3 DNA reads TGCAGCGTTATTTATGGTACAGGTCATGGACTTGGGGCCAACGTCCTGACTTTC.

This clonotype is a singleton in its sample. The genes are TRBV6-2 or TRBV6-3 and TRBJ2-3; D possibly uses TRBD1 or TRBD2 (5 bases each). This CDR3 contains 15 residues. V gave up 5 bases and J gave up 6 bases, with 18 bases separating them. Germline V lookup: CDR1 MNHEY, CDR2 SVGEGT. In DNA form, the CDR3 reads TGTGCCAGCAGTCCTCTGGGGAGCAGGGCGGATACGCAGTATTTT. This sequence encodes CASSPLGSRADTQYF.

V is TRBV6-2 or TRBV6-3 and J is TRBJ2-2; D might be TRBD2 (5 bases). CDR3 length: 18 residues. Per the germline V gene, CDR1 is MNHEY and CDR2 is SVGEGT. Trimming removed 2 bases from V and 3 bases from J, with 19 bases in between. The CDR3 sequence is CASSYGVIVGAYTGELFF. The CDR3 nucleotides read TGTGCCAGCAGTTACGGTGTCATCGTGGGAGCGTACACCGGGGAGCTGTTTTTT.

This chain links TRBV7-2 with TRBJ1-2; 10 positions agree with TRBD1. The CDR3 extends over 17 amino acids. V was clipped by 1 base and J by 2 bases; unmatched bases: 7. From germline, CDR1 is SGHTA and CDR2 FQGNSA. The CDR3 DNA follows: TGTGCCAGCAGCTTAGAGACAGGGGGCCGATGGAACTATGGCTACACCTTC. Translated, it gives CASSLETGGRWNYGYTF.

This rearrangement joins TRBV5-1 to TRBJ2-7; no clear D. Per germline, CDR1 SGHRS and CDR2 YFSETQ. The V gene lost 0 bases and the J gene lost 7 bases, with 11 bases spanning the gap. The CDR3 sequence is 13 residues long. The chain's CDR3 is CASSLDPVQEQYF. CDR3 nucleotides: TGCGCCAGCAGCTTGGATCCCGTGCAGGAGCAGTACTTC.

This clonotype was found a few times. V usage is TRBV20-1 and J usage is TRBJ2-3; TRBD2 matches at 11 bases. Trimming took 4 bases from V and 1 from J; bases not matched to a gene: 10. CDR1 and CDR2 (germline): DFQATT, SNEGSKA (reference sequence). This CDR3 region has 17 residues. In DNA, the CDR3 is TGCAGTGCTACAACTAGCGGGAGAGGGTTGGGCACAGATACGCAGTATTTT. It yields the protein CSATTSGRGLGTDTQYF.

This clonotype was detected ten times or more. The chain is built from TRBV4-3 and TRBJ2-3; TRBD2 agrees at 15 bases. Germline V gene lookup returns CDR1 LGHNA and CDR2 YSLEER. The CDR3 has 16 amino acids. Unmatched junction bases numbered 4, after V lost 4 bases and J lost 5 bases. The CDR3 loop is CASSPGLAGGLDTQYF. The DNA for the CDR3 is TGCGCCAGCAGCCCGGGACTAGCGGGAGGATTAGATACGCAGTATTTT.

The chain recombines TRBV5-6 with TRBJ1-5, with D unclear. CDR3 length: 14 amino acids. In germline, CDR1 is SGHDT, CDR2 YYEEEE. V was clipped by 4 bases and J by 7 bases, with 15 bases between them. The CDR3 region has the DNA TGTGCCAGCAGCGTGGGTCCTGGGGAACAGCCCCAGCATTTT. Protein: CASSVGPGEQPQHF.

This chain joins TRBV4-3 and TRBJ2-3; D tentatively fits TRBD1 or TRBD2 (5 bases each). V was trimmed by 3 bases and J by 2 bases, leaving 9 bases between them. The CDR3 is made up of 14 amino acids. CDR1 and CDR2 from the germline V gene are LGHNA and YSLEER. CDR3 coding DNA: TGCGCCAGCAGCCACCTGGGGGACACAGATACGCAGTATTTT. Translating it yields CASSHLGDTDTQYF.

CDR3 region: CASSQVSVGEQYF. DNA of the CDR3: TGCGCCAGCAGCCAAGTCTCGGTGGGGGAACAGTACTTC. The chain couples TRBV4-1 to TRBJ2-5, with D possibly called TRBD1 or TRBD2 (5 bases each). CDR3 length: 13 residues. Germline CDR1 reads MGHRA; CDR2 reads YSYEKL. The V and J ends lost 1 base and 11 bases respectively, with 14 bases between them.

The chain recombines TRBV28 with TRBJ2-1; D uncertain. This CDR3 is 13 amino acids long. Per germline, CDR1 MDHEN and CDR2 SYDVKM. V gave up 5 bases and J gave up 13 bases, with 18 bases separating them. The CDR3 region is CASSVRSSREQFF. In nucleotides, the CDR3 is TGTGCCAGCAGTGTGAGGTCTTCCCGAGAACAGTTCTTC.

This clonotype turned up a few times. This chain uses TRBV4-2 with TRBJ2-5; D is unclear. V was clipped by 0 bases and J by 11 bases, with 16 bases between them. The length of the CDR3 is 14 residues. Germline V gene data show CDR1 as LGHNA and CDR2 as YNFKEQ. CDR3 in amino acids: CASSQESQASEQYF. Written as DNA, the CDR3 is TGTGCCAGCAGCCAAGAGTCACAAGCGAGTGAGCAGTACTTC.

This clonotype was found once. One base away lies a much larger clone, so this may be a sequencing read error. V is TRBV20-1 and J is TRBJ2-3, with D possibly TRBD2 on 6 matching bases. V dropped 0 bases and J dropped 6 bases, with 22 bases sitting between them. The CDR3 consists of 17 residues. Per germline, CDR1 DFQATT and CDR2 SNEGSKA (reference sequence). The CDR3 here is CSARDSTSIKRGDTQYF. The CDR3 DNA sequence: TGCAGTGCTAGAGATTCTACTAGTATTAAACGGGGGGATACGCAGTATTTT.

This clonotype was detected a few times. This chain uses TRBV29-1 with TRBJ2-7, with D possibly being TRBD1 or TRBD2 (5 bases each). CDR1 is SQVTM and CDR2 is ANQGSEA in the germline V gene. With 1 base removed from V and 4 bases from J, the gap between germline ends came to 8 bases. The CDR3 extends over 12 amino acids. CDR3 DNA: TGCAGCGTTGAAGGAGGGGTTTACGAGCAGTACTTC. This codes for CSVEGGVYEQYF.

A note on this clonotype: An end of the junction does not agree with germline; a read error may underlie this. The CDR3 sequence is CASSLWSTSNSPPHF. CDR3 nucleotide sequence: TGTGCCAGCAGTTTATGGAGCACCTCCAATTCACCCCCCCACTTT. The rearrangement uses TRBV27 and TRBJ1-6; D is unresolved. This CDR3 contains 15 residues. Germline CDR1 is MNHEY and CDR2 is SMNVEV (reference sequence).

In DNA, the CDR3 is TGTGCCAGCAGGATGGACCTCCTATATGAGCAGTTCTTC. It encodes CASRMDLLYEQFF. The V call is TRBV6-2 or TRBV6-3, the J call TRBJ2-1, with D uncertain. CDR3 length: 13 amino acids. V gave up 6 bases and J gave up 8 bases, with 14 bases separating them. The germline CDR1 and CDR2 sequences are MNHEY and SVGEGT.

The chain recombines TRBV5-4 with TRBJ2-5; 7 positions agree with TRBD1. Matching the DNA end better, TRBJ2-7 makes the J call doubtful. The CDR3 sequence is 14 residues long. CDR1 is SGHNT and CDR2 is YYREEE in the germline V gene (reference sequence). Here the CDR3 reads CASSLDMTGTEQYF. CDR3 nucleotides: TGTGCCAGCAGCTTGGACATGACAGGGACCGAGCAGTACTTC.

V and J are TRBV3-1 and TRBJ2-5; TRBD2 agrees at 7 bases. The J call is uncertain, as TRBJ2-7 better fits the DNA end. The CDR3 totals 15 residues. The V gene's germline CDR1 is LGHDT and CDR2 YNNKEL (reference sequence). CDR3 nucleotide sequence: TGTGCCAGCAGCCCCGGAGCGGGGAGGACCTACGAGCAGTACTTC. Encoded protein: CASSPGAGRTYEQYF.

This clonotype has a handful of counts. The chain links TRBV7-2 to TRBJ2-5; TRBD2 might be the D (7 bases). The CDR3 is 14 amino acids. The germline V gene encodes CDR1 SGHTA and CDR2 FQGNSA. Between the trimmed V and J ends, which lost 2 bases and 7 bases, there was a span of 14 bases. For the CDR3, the DNA is TGTGCCAGCAGCTTACCGGACGGGGGGCGGACCCAGTACTTC. The encoded protein is CASSLPDGGRTQYF.

This clonotype was seen repeatedly, ten times or more. The V gene is TRBV9, the J gene TRBJ1-6; D is unclear. The CDR3 totals 14 residues. Between the trimmed V and J ends, which lost 5 bases and 7 bases, there was a span of 13 bases. Germline lookup yields CDR1 SGDLS and CDR2 YYNGEE. CDR3 amino acids: CASSRTGLNSPLHF. In DNA, the CDR3 is TGTGCCAGCAGTCGCACGGGATTAAATTCACCCCTCCACTTT.

The genes are TRBV18 and TRBJ2-5; possible D gene TRBD2, 5 bases. Matching the DNA end better, TRBJ2-7 makes the J call doubtful. There are 16 residues in the CDR3. From germline, CDR1 is KGHSH and CDR2 LQKENI. The chain's CDR3 is CASSPPGSVSSYEQYF. The CDR3 DNA reads as TGTGCCAGCTCACCACCGGGTAGCGTTAGCTCCTACGAGCAGTACTTC.

The rearrangement links TRBV4-3 to TRBJ2-1; either TRBD1 or TRBD2 may supply D (5 bases each). The germline V gene has CDR1 LGHNA and CDR2 YSLEER. With 3 bases removed from V and 15 bases from J, the gap between germline ends came to 15 bases. The CDR3 runs 12 residues. The DNA of the CDR3 is TGCGCCAGCAGCCAGCCCGGGACCCGCCTGTTCTTC. This translates into CASSQPGTRLFF.

This clonotype was found once. The genes are TRBV28 and TRBJ1-3, with no clear D. Germline-derived CDR1 and CDR2 are MDHEN and SYDVKM. V shed 5 bases and J shed 5 bases, with 16 bases lying between them. CDR3 length equals 15 residues. This CDR3 reads CASSPGGQWRNTIYF. CDR3 nucleotides: TGTGCCAGCAGTCCCGGCGGCCAGTGGAGAAACACCATATATTTT.

The genes are TRBV30 and TRBJ2-1, with D maybe TRBD2 (6 bases). Trimming removed 0 bases at V and 0 bases at J, with 12 bases between. Germline V gives CDR1 GTSNPN, CDR2 SVGIG (reference sequence). The CDR3 covers 16 residues. CDR3 sequence (DNA): TGTGCCTGGAGTGTACGGAGGGCCATCTCCTACAATGAGCAGTTCTTC. Amino acids: CAWSVRRAISYNEQFF. Full variable domain (missing parts from reference TRBV30 and TRBJ2-1): SQTIHQWPATLVQPVGSPLSLECTVEGTSNPNLYWYRQAAGRGLQLLFYSVGIGQISSEVPQNLSASRPQDRQFILSSKKLLLSDSGFYLCAWSVRRAISYNEQFFGPGTRLTVL.